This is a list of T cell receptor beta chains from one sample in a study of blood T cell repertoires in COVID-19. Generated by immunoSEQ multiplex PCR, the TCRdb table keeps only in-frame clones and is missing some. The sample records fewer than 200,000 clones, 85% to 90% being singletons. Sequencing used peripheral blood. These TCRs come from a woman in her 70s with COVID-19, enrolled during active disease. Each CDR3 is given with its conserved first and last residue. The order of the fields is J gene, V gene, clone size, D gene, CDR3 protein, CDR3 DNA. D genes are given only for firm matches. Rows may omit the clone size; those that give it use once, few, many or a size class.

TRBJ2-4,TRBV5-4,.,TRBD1,CASSEPGQGVGRRNIQYF,TGTGCCAGCAGCGAGCCGGGACAGGGTGTCGGGAGGAGAAACATTCAGTACTTC
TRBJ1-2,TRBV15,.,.,CATSRDLGGNYGYTF,TGTGCCACCAGCAGAGATCTGGGGGGTAACTATGGCTACACCTTC
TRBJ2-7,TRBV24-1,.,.,CATSDLPGLTKQYF,TGTGCCACCAGTGATTTGCCGGGACTTACCAAGCAGTACTTC
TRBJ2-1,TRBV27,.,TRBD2,CASSLPGTRSNEQFF,TGTGCCAGCAGTTTACCCGGGACTAGAAGCAATGAGCAGTTCTTC
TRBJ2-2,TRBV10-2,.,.,CASSESRLINTGELFF,TGCGCCAGCAGTGAGTCACGACTAATAAACACCGGGGAGCTGTTTTTT
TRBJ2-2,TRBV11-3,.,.,CASSFDSLTGELFF,TGTGCCAGCAGCTTCGACTCGCTAACCGGGGAGCTGTTTTTT
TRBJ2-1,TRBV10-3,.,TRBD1,CAISGSGQGAGEQFF,TGTGCCATATCGGGATCGGGACAGGGCGCAGGGGAGCAGTTCTTC
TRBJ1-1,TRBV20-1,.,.,CSASINWDSEAFF,TGCAGTGCTAGTATAAACTGGGACTCCGAAGCTTTCTTT
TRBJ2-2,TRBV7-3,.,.,CASSEAVNTGELFF,TGTGCCAGCAGCGAAGCTGTCAACACCGGGGAGCTGTTTTTT
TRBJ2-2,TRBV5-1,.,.,CASSSGLPNTGELFF,TGCGCCAGCAGCTCTGGACTACCGAACACCGGGGAGCTGTTTTTT
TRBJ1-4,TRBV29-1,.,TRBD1,CSVGTTGFGEKLFF,TGCAGCGTGGGGACGACAGGGTTTGGTGAAAAACTGTTTTTT
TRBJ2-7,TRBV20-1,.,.,CSASHGAEQYF,TGCAGTGCTAGTCACGGAGCCGAGCAGTACTTC
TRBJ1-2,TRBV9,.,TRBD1,CASSATGQGIYGYTF,TGTGCCAGCAGCGCTACGGGACAGGGGATCTATGGCTACACCTTC
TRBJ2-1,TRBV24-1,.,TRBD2,CATSDPGLAGYNEQFF,TGTGCCACCAGTGACCCGGGACTAGCGGGCTACAATGAGCAGTTCTTC
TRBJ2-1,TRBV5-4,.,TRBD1,CASSLVSGGAPYNEQFF,TGTGCCAGCAGCTTGGTCTCAGGGGGCGCCCCCTACAATGAGCAGTTCTTC
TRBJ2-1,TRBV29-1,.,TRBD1,CSVGTGGFEQFF,TGCAGCGTGGGGACAGGGGGCTTTGAGCAGTTCTTC
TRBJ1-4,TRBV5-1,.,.,CASSPTPQGIGEKLFF,TGCGCCAGCAGCCCGACCCCCCAGGGGATTGGTGAAAAACTGTTTTTT
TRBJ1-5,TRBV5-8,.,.,CASSLAGQSLSNQPQHF,TGTGCCAGCAGCTTGGCAGGACAGTCCCTTAGCAATCAGCCCCAGCATTTT
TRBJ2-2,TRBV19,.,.,CASSGYTGELFF,TGTGCCAGTAGCGGTTACACCGGGGAGCTGTTTTTT
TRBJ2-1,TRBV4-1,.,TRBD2,CASSQGLAGMNEQFF,TGCGCCAGCAGCCAAGGACTAGCGGGTATGAATGAGCAGTTCTTC
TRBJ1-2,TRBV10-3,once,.,CAISEQAGNYGYTF,TGTGCCATCAGTGAACAGGCAGGGAACTATGGCTACACCTTC
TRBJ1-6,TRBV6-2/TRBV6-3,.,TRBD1,CASSPRGRSNSPLHF,TGTGCCAGCAGCCCCAGGGGGCGCAGCAATTCACCCCTCCACTTT
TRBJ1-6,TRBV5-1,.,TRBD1,CASSPGTGESPLHF,TGCGCCAGCAGCCCAGGGACAGGGGAATCACCCCTCCACTTT
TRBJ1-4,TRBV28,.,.,CASSSERGYDEKLFF,TGTGCCAGCAGTTCCGAGAGGGGGTACGATGAAAAACTGTTTTTT
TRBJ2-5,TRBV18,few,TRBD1,CASSPTGAETQYF,TGTGCCAGCTCACCAACAGGGGCTGAGACCCAGTACTTC
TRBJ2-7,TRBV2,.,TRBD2,CASRGSGAISGEQYF,TGTGCCAGCAGGGGAAGCGGGGCCATCTCTGGCGAGCAGTACTTC
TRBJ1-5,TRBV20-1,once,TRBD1,CSASRGQGDQPQHF,TGCAGTGCTAGTCGGGGACAGGGCGATCAGCCCCAGCATTTT
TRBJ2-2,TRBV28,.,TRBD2,CASSSSSGRDTGELFF,TGTGCCAGCAGTTCATCTAGCGGGAGGGATACCGGGGAGCTGTTTTTT
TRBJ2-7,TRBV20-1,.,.,CSASGQSYEQYF,TGCAGTGCTAGTGGGCAGTCCTACGAGCAGTACTTC
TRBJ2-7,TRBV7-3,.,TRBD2,CASSFRRLAGDYEQYF,TGTGCCAGCAGCTTTAGGAGGTTAGCGGGAGACTACGAGCAGTACTTC